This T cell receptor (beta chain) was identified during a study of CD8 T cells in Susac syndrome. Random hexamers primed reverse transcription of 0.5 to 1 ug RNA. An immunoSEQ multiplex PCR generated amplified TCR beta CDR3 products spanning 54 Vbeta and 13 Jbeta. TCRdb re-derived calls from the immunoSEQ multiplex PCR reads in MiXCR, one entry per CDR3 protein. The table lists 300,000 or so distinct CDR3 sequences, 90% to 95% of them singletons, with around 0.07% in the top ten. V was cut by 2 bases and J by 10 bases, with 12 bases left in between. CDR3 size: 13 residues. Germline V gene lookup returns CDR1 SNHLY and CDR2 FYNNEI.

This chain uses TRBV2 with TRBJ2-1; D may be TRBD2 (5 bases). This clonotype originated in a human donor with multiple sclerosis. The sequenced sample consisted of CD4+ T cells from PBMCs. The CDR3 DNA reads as TGTGCCAGCAGTGAATCCGGAGTAGCGGAGCAGTTCTTC. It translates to CASSESGVAEQFF.